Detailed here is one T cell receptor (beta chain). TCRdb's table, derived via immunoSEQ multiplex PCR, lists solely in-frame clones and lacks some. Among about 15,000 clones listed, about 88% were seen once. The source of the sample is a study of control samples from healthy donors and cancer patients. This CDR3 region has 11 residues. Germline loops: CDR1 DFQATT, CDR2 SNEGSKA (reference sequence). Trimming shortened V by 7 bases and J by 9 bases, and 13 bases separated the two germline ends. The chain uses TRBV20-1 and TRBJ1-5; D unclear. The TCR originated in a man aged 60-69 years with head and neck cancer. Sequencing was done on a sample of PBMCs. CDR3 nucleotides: TGCAGTGGCGCGGGAGAAGGGCCCCAGCATTTT. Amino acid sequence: CSGAGEGPQHF.